This record covers a single T cell receptor beta chain. V gave up 1 base and J gave up 6 bases, with 16 bases separating them. The CDR3 runs 17 residues. Germline assignment: CDR1 LGHDT and CDR2 YNNKEL (reference sequence). The data are from a study of blood T cell repertoires in COVID-19. The wider study: Acute and convalescent COVID-19 samples came from the United States, Italy and Spain. T cells, B-cell-depleted T cells, or PBMCs provided the cDNA or gDNA that served as material.

Authors' analysis steps: Reference gene primer amplification gave estimated nucleated cell counts. Method: immunoSEQ multiplex PCR; TCRdb's copy keeps in-frame clones and lacks some. V and J calls and clone size come straight from that table; D and trimming were deduced from the DNA. This table has 300,000 to 400,000 clones, approximately 86% appearing once. The TCR comes from a middle-aged woman with acute COVID-19. Sequences were obtained from PBMCs or T cells enriched from blood (not recorded which). This chain joins TRBV3-1 (or the pseudogene TRBV3-2) and TRBJ1-6, with D uncertain. As DNA, the CDR3 is TGTGCCAGCAGCCAAGCCGCGGGCCTTGGGGTTAATTCACCCCTCCACTTT. Its protein is CASSQAAGLGVNSPLHF.